This T cell receptor beta chain derives from a study of blood T cell repertoires in COVID-19. In the authors' workflow: Cell counts per sample came from amplifying reference gene primers. Assay: immunoSEQ multiplex PCR; the TCRdb copy retains only in-frame clones and omits some. V and J calls and clone size are given by that table; D and trimming were obtained from the DNA. The table lists approximately 100,000 clones, roughly nine tenths of them singletons. The CDR3 has 13 amino acids. Looked up from germline, CDR1 is MDHEN and CDR2 is SYDVKM. The ends were cut back, 4 bases at V and 6 bases at J, with 13 bases in the middle.

This chain connects TRBV28 to TRBJ2-7; D call uncertain. The TCR was taken from a man aged 60 to 69 with acute or convalescent COVID-19. The sequenced material came from peripheral blood. In DNA, the CDR3 is TGTGCCAGCAGTTCCCTTCGAGCCGGCGAGCAGTACTTC. Translation: CASSSLRAGEQYF.